In this sample, the clone carrying this TCR beta chain turned up once. Its antigen is still unknown. This specimen comes from a study of cytotoxic CD8 clonotypes in ibrutinib-treated CLL. Repertoires were generated with immunoSEQ multiplex PCR, while TCRdb's copy carries only in-frame clones and drops some. The sample has some 17,000 clones; roughly 60% are singletons. Whole-study findings and limits: At ibrutinib response, clonality increased, and at progression it declined back toward baseline. Clonality at baseline surpassed age-matched healthy donors and tracked circulating CD8+ T-cell counts.

Germline CDR1 is LNHDA and CDR2 is SQIVND (reference sequence). This CDR3 comprises 12 residues. Trimming left V 9 bases short and J 2 bases short, with 10 bases between. The specimen was PBMCs, collected after 12 months of ibrutinib treatment. V and J are TRBV19 and TRBJ1-1; D unresolved. This receptor was identified in a human donor with chronic lymphocytic leukemia. For the CDR3, the DNA is TGTGCCAGCGGAATGGGAAACACTGAAGCTTTCTTT. This gives the protein CASGMGNTEAFF.